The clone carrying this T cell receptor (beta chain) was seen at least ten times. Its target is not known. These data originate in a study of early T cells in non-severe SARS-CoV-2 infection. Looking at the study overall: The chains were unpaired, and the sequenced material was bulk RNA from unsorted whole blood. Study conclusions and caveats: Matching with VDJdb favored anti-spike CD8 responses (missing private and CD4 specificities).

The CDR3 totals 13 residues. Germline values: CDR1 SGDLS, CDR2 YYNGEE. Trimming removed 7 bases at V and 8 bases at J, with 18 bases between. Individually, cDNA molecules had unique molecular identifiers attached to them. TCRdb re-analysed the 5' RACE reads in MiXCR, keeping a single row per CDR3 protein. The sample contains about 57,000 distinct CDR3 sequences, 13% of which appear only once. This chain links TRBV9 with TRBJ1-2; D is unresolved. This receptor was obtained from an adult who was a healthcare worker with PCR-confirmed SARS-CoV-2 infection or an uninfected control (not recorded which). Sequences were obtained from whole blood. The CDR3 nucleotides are TGTGCCAGCGCACCAACCCCAGACGAGGGCTACACCTTC. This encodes CASAPTPDEGYTF.